This is a list of T cell receptor beta chains from one sample in a study of cytomegalovirus exposure and HLA in healthy donors. Sequencing was performed with immunoSEQ multiplex PCR; in TCRdb, only in-frame clones are kept and a portion is missing. The data hold roughly 100,000 clones, with approximately 94% observed a single time. Sequencing was performed on PBMCs. Every receptor here comes from a woman younger than 35 in good health and CMV-seronegative. Each CDR3 is given with its conserved first and last residue. The order of the fields is clone size, J gene, V gene, CDR3 length, D gene, CDR3 DNA, CDR3 protein. The D gene is left open where the match is weak. Clone size is not always given. Where it is, it says once, few, many or a class for expanded clones.

size: .
J: TRBJ1-2
V: TRBV6-1
length: 15
D: .
DNA: TGTGCCAGCAGTGAAATGGGGACAACCAGCTATGGCTACACCTTC
CDR3: CASSEMGTTSYGYTF

size: .
J: TRBJ2-5
V: TRBV10-2
length: 15
D: TRBD2
DNA: TGCGCCAGCAGTGAACCGGGAGGAACCGCAAAGACCCAGTACTTC
CDR3: CASSEPGGTAKTQYF

size: .
J: TRBJ2-1
V: TRBV27
length: 18
D: .
DNA: TGTGCCAGCAGTTTATCTGAGTCGCAGGGTCGTACCTACAATGAGCAGTTCTTC
CDR3: CASSLSESQGRTYNEQFF

size: .
J: TRBJ2-7
V: TRBV18
length: 16
D: TRBD2
DNA: TGTGCCAGCTCACAGGGGACTAGCGGGAGATCCTACGAGCAGTACTTC
CDR3: CASSQGTSGRSYEQYF

size: .
J: TRBJ2-1
V: TRBV27
length: 14
D: .
DNA: TGTGCCAGCAGTAAGGACAGCCGATACAATGAGCAGTTCTTC
CDR3: CASSKDSRYNEQFF

size: .
J: TRBJ2-7
V: TRBV29-1
length: 13
D: .
DNA: TGCAGCGTTGGTGGGGGCACCTCCTACGAGCAGTACTTC
CDR3: CSVGGGTSYEQYF

size: few
J: TRBJ2-1
V: TRBV4-1
length: 15
D: .
DNA: TGCGCCAGCAGCCAAGATAGAATAAGGGGGAATGAGCAGTTCTTC
CDR3: CASSQDRIRGNEQFF

size: .
J: TRBJ1-4
V: TRBV27
length: 16
D: .
DNA: TGTGCCAGCAGTTCCCTCCCCAGCGGAGCTAATGAAAAACTGTTTTTT
CDR3: CASSSLPSGANEKLFF

size: .
J: TRBJ2-1
V: TRBV30
length: 11
D: TRBD1
DNA: TGTGCCTGGACGACACAGGGGGAGCAGTTCTTC
CDR3: CAWTTQGEQFF

size: .
J: TRBJ2-7
V: TRBV6-5
length: 13
D: .
DNA: TGTGCCAGCAGTCCCAGCGGATCCTACGAGCAGTACTTC
CDR3: CASSPSGSYEQYF

size: .
J: TRBJ1-5
V: TRBV6-4
length: 17
D: TRBD1
DNA: TGTGCCAGCAGTTCCCCGGGACAGGGAGATAGCAATCAGCCCCAGCATTTT
CDR3: CASSSPGQGDSNQPQHF

size: once
J: TRBJ1-1
V: TRBV10-2
length: 13
D: .
DNA: TGCGCCAGCAGTGAAACAGGATACACTGAAGCTTTCTTT
CDR3: CASSETGYTEAFF

size: once
J: TRBJ2-1
V: TRBV2
length: 14
D: TRBD2
DNA: TGTGCCAGCAGTAATGGACTAGCGGGACATGAGCAGTTCTTC
CDR3: CASSNGLAGHEQFF

size: .
J: TRBJ2-7
V: TRBV18
length: 14
D: TRBD1
DNA: TGTGCCAGCGCCGGGACAGGTTTCTCCTACGAGCAGTACTTC
CDR3: CASAGTGFSYEQYF

size: .
J: TRBJ2-1
V: TRBV5-4
length: 15
D: TRBD2
DNA: TGTGCCAGCAGCTTGCAGACTAGCGGTTACAATGAGCAGTTCTTC
CDR3: CASSLQTSGYNEQFF

size: .
J: TRBJ1-2
V: TRBV15
length: 16
D: .
DNA: TGTGCCACCAGCAGAGATCTCGGGACACCTAACTATGGCTACACCTTC
CDR3: CATSRDLGTPNYGYTF

size: .
J: TRBJ1-2
V: TRBV27
length: 12
D: .
DNA: TGTGCCAGCAGTCCAGGGAACTATGGCTACACCTTC
CDR3: CASSPGNYGYTF

size: .
J: TRBJ2-6
V: TRBV6-5
length: 16
D: .
DNA: TGTGCCAGCAGTTACGAAGCCTCCTCTGGGGCCAACGTCCTGACTTTC
CDR3: CASSYEASSGANVLTF

size: once
J: TRBJ2-1
V: TRBV5-6
length: 15
D: .
DNA: TGTGCCAGCAGCCTTTACCGGGGGTATAACAATGAGCAGTTCTTC
CDR3: CASSLYRGYNNEQFF